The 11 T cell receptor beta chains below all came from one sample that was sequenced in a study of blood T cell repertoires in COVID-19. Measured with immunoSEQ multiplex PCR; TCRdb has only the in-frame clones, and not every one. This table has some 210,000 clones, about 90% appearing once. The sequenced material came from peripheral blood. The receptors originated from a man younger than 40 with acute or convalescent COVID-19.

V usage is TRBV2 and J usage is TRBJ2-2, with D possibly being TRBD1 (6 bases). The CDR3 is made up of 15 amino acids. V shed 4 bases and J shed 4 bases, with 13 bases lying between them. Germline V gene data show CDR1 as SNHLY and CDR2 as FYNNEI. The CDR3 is CASSAGAPGTGELFF. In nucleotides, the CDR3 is TGTGCCAGCAGTGCAGGGGCTCCGGGCACCGGGGAGCTGTTTTTT. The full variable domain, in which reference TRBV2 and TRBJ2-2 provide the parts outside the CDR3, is EPEVTQTPSHQVTQMGQEVILRCVPISNHLYFYWYRQILGQKVEFLVSFYNNEISEKSEIFDDQFSVERPDGSNFTLKIRSTKLEDSAMYFCASSAGAPGTGELFFGEGSRLTVL.

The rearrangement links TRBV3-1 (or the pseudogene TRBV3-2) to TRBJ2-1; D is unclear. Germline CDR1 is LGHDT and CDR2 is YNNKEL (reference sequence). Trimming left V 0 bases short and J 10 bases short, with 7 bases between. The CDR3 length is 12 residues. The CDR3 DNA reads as TGTGCCAGCAGCCAAGATGGCAGAGAGCAGTTCTTC. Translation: CASSQDGREQFF.

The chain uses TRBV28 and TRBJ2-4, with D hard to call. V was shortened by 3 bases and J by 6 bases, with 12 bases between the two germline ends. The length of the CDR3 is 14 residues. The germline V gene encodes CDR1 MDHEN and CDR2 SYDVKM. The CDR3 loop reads CASSFSGSGNIQYF. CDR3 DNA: TGTGCCAGCAGTTTCTCTGGTTCCGGAAACATTCAGTACTTC.

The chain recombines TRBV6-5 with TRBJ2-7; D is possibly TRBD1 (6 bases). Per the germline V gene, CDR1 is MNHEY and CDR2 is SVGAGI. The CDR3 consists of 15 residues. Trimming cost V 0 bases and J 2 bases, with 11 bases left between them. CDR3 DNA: TGTGCCAGCAGTTACTCGGCAGGGGTCACCTACGAGCAGTACTTC. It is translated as CASSYSAGVTYEQYF.

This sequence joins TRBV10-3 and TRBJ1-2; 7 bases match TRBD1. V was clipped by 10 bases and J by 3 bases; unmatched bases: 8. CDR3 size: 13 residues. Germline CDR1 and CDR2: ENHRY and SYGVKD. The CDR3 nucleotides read TGTGCCACGCAGACAGGGAAGGACTATGGCTACACCTTC. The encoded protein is CATQTGKDYGYTF.

The DNA of the CDR3 is TGTGCCAGTAGTATAGAGGGCAATTCACCCCTCCACTTT. Amino acids: CASSIEGNSPLHF. This chain connects TRBV19 to TRBJ1-6; D is ambiguous. The CDR3 runs 13 residues. Deletions cut 0 bases from V and 7 bases from J, with 4 bases between. Germline CDR1 reads LNHDA; CDR2 reads SQIVND (reference sequence). The variable domain in full, with the rest retrieved from reference TRBV19 and TRBJ1-6, is DGGITQSPKYLFRKEGQNVTLSCEQNLNHDAMYWYRQDPGQGLRLIYYSQIVNDFQKGDIAEGYSVSREKKESFPLTVTSAQKNPTAFYLCASSIEGNSPLHFGNGTRLTVT.

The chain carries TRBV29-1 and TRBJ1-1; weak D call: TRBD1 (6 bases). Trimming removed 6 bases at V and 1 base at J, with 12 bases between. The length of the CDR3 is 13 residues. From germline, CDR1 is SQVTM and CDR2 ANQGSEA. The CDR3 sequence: CSVSGQPNTEAFF. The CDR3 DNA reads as TGCAGCGTGTCCGGACAGCCGAACACTGAAGCTTTCTTT. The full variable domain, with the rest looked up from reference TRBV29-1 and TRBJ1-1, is SAVISQKPSRDICQRGTSLTIQCQVDSQVTMMFWYRQQPGQSLTLIATANQGSEATYESGFVIDKFPISRPNLTFSTLTVSNMSPEDSSIYLCSVSGQPNTEAFFGQGTRLTVV.

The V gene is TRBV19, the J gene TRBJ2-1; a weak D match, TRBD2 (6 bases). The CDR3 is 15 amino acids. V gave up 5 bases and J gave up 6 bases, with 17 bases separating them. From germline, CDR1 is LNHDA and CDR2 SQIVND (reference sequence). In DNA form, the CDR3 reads TGTGCCAGTAGTGGGGGGTGGAAAGGGCGCAATGAGCAGTTCTTC. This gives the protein CASSGGWKGRNEQFF.

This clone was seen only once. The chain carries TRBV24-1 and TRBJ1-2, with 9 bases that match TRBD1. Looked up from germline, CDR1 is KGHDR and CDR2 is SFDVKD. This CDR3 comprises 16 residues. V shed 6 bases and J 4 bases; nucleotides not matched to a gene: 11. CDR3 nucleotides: TGTGCCACCAGTCCAAGTTACAGGGGGCCTGGCTATGGCTACACCTTC. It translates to CATSPSYRGPGYGYTF.

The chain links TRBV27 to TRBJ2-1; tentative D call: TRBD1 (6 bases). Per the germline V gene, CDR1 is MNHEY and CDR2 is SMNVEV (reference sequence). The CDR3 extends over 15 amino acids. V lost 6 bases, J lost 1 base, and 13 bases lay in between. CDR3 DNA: TGTGCCAGCAGCCGAGACAGGAGGTCCTACAATGAGCAGTTCTTC. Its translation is CASSRDRRSYNEQFF.

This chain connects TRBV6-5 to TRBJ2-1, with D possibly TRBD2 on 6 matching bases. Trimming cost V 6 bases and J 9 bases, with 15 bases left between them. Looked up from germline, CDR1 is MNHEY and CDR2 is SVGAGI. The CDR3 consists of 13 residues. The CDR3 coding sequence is TGTGCCAGCAGCCGAGTTAAGGGAGGTGAGCAGTTCTTC. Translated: CASSRVKGGEQFF.